This T cell receptor (beta chain) was sequenced during a study of cytomegalovirus exposure and HLA in healthy donors. Study-wide context: HLA-typed donors were the source of approximately 80 million unique TCRs held in an early data release. Study-level results: When presence/absence was analysed, sequencing depth was taken to be roughly uniform across donors. Because they were indistinguishable, some V segments, including TRBV6-2 and TRBV6-3, were excluded. An analysis that was carried out later associated 15,000 to 20,000 TCR beta sequences with HLA alleles at 0.05 false discovery rate.

This clone appeared a few times. Its antigen remains unknown. One end of the junction is discordant with germline, which a read error may explain. A multiplex PCR was run with 60 Vbeta primers and 13 Jbeta primers. Sequencing was performed with immunoSEQ multiplex PCR; in TCRdb, only in-frame clones are kept and a portion is missing. The table has 90,000 to 110,000 clones, 81% seen once. The CDR3 is 15 residues long. Germline V CDR1 and CDR2: SGHAT, FQNNGV. J is TRBJ2-1 and V is TRBV11-2, with TRBD1 matching 9 bases. The sequencing input was PBMCs. The clonotype was recovered from a woman in her 30s in good health and CMV-seronegative. The CDR3 region is CTSSLAGTGPPEQFF. CDR3 bases: TGTACCAGCAGCCTGGCCGGGACAGGGCCCCCTGAGCAGTTCTTC.